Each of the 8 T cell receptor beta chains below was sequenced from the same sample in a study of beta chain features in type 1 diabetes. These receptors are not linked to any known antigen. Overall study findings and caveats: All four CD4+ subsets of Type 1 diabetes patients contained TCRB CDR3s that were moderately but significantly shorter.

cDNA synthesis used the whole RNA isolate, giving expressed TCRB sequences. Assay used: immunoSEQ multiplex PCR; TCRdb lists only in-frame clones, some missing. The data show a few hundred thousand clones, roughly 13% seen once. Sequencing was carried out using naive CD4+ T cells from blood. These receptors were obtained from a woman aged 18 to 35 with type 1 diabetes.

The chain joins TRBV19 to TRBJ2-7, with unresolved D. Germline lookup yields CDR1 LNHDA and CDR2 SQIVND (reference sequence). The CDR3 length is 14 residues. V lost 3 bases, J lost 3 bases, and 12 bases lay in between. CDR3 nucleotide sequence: TGTGCCAGTAGTATCTCGGGTTCTCTCTACGAGCAGTACTTC. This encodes CASSISGSLYEQYF.

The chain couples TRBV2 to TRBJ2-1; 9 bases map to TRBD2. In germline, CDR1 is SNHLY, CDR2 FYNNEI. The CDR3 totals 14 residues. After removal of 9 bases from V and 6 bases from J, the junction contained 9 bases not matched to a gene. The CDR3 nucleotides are TGTGCCAGTCTGACCATAGCGGGAGCCAATGAGCAGTTCTTC. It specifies CASLTIAGANEQFF.

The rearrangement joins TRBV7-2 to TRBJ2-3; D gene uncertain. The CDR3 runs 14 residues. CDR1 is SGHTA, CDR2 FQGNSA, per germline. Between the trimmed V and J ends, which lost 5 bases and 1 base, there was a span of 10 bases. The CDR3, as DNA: TGTGCCAGCAGCCCCGACTCCCGCACAGATACGCAGTATTTT. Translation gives CASSPDSRTDTQYF.

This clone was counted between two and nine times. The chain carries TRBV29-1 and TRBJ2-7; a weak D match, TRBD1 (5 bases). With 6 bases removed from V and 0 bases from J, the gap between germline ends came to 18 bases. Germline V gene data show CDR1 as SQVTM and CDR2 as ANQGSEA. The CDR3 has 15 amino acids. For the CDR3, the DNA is TGCAGCGTCCAAGTGCAGGACACGATCTCCTACGAGCAGTACTTC. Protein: CSVQVQDTISYEQYF.

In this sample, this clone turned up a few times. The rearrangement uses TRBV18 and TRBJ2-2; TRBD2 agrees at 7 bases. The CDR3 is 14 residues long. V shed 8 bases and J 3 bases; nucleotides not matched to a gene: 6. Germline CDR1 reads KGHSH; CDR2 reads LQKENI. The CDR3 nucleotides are TGTGCCAGCCGGGCGGGAGAGGACACCGGGGAGCTGTTTTTT. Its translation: CASRAGEDTGELFF.

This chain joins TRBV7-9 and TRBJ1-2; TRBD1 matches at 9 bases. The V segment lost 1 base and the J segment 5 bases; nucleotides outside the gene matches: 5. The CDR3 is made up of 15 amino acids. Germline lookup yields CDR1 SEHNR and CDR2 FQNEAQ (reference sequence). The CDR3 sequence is CASSLEAGTGYGYTF. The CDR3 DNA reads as TGTGCCAGCAGCTTAGAGGCCGGGACAGGGTATGGCTACACCTTC.

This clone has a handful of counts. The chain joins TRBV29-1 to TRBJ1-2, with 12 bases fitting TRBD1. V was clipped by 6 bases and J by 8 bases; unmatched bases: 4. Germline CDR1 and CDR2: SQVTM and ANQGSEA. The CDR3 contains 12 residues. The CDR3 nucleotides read TGCAGCGTCGCGGGACAGGGGGCAGGCTACACCTTC. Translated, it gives CSVAGQGAGYTF.

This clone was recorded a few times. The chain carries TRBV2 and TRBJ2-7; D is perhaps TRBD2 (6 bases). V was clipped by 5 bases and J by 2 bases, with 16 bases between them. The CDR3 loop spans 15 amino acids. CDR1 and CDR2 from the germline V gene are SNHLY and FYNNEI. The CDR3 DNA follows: TGTGCCAGCAGTTACGCGGGAAATGCCGCCTACGAGCAGTACTTC. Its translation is CASSYAGNAAYEQYF.